Here is one T cell receptor beta chain with its context. Its antigen remains unidentified. Unstimulated regulatory T cells (CD4+CD25+CD127-), CD4+CD25- non-regulatory cells, CD4 and CD8 cells were FACS-sorted from thawed PBMCs. This sample is drawn from a study of Tregs in tolerant kidney transplant recipients. Whole-study findings and limits: The small number of patients limits these findings pending further validation.

Profiling relied on immunoSEQ multiplex PCR, and the TCRdb table lists in-frame clones only, not all of them. Of tens of thousands of clones detected, under 95% appear once; the ten largest clones hold 0.35% to 0.55%. The ends lost 5 bases at V and 4 bases at J; junction bases unmatched: 8. The CDR3 totals 16 residues. Per germline, CDR1 SGHVS and CDR2 FNYEAQ. The source was CD4+ T cells from blood, collected before the transplant. The J gene is TRBJ2-2, the V gene TRBV7-6; 9 bases are a match to TRBD1. The receptor comes from a human donor who received a combined kidney and bone marrow transplant. This CDR3 is CASSLGTGFLTGELFF. The DNA for the CDR3 is TGTGCCAGCAGCCTGGGGACAGGGTTCCTCACCGGGGAGCTGTTTTTT.